This entry lists 8 T cell receptor beta chains sequenced from one sample in a study of shared clonotypes between healthy human individuals. The table came from immunoSEQ multiplex PCR; TCRdb's copy has only in-frame clones and leaves some out. The table includes 550,000 to 600,000 clones, around three quarters detected once. The sequencing sample was made of PBMCs. These receptors came from a woman between 40 and 50 years old in good health. Some clones in this sample may be carry-over from other donors' samples.

The gene calls are TRBV7-9 and TRBJ2-4; tentatively, D is TRBD1 (6 bases). CDR3 length: 14 amino acids. V shed 3 bases and J shed 9 bases, with 15 bases lying between them. Germline V gene lookup returns CDR1 SEHNR and CDR2 FQNEAQ (reference sequence). This CDR3 reads CASSFTDRRGIQYF. CDR3 bases: TGTGCCAGCAGCTTTACGGACAGACGGGGCATTCAGTACTTC.

The chain links TRBV29-1 to TRBJ2-3, with a weak D call TRBD1 (6 bases). The germline CDR1 and CDR2 sequences are SQVTM and ANQGSEA. This CDR3 spans 14 amino acids. V gave up 4 bases and J gave up 8 bases, with 19 bases separating them. The CDR3 DNA reads as TGCAGCGTTGGAGGTCGACAGGCGAAAAGTACGCAGTATTTT. It yields the protein CSVGGRQAKSTQYF.

The table lists this clone with many counts. The gene calls are TRBV18 and TRBJ1-2, with no clear D. This CDR3 has 13 residues. Germline CDR1 and CDR2: KGHSH and LQKENI. Trimming removed 6 bases from V and 6 bases from J, with 14 bases in between. The CDR3 DNA reads TGTGCCAGCTCCCCGGACCGAGCTCATGGCTACACCTTC. Amino acids: CASSPDRAHGYTF.

This chain connects TRBV5-1 to TRBJ2-7; D not certain. Looked up from germline, CDR1 is SGHRS and CDR2 is YFSETQ. This CDR3 region has 14 residues. The V and J ends lost 2 bases and 2 bases respectively, with 11 bases between them. This CDR3 reads CASSFGLLPYEQYF. CDR3 sequence (DNA): TGCGCCAGCAGCTTCGGCTTACTCCCCTACGAGCAGTACTTC.

The chain links TRBV7-2 to TRBJ2-6, with a tentative D call TRBD2 (6 bases). Germline-derived CDR1 and CDR2 are SGHTA and FQGNSA. This CDR3 has 15 residues. V was pared by 5 bases and J by 1 base, with 9 bases between. This chain's CDR3 is CASSHGGSGANVLTF. The CDR3 DNA reads as TGTGCCAGCAGCCACGGGGGTTCTGGGGCCAACGTCCTGACTTTC.

The chain uses TRBV9 and TRBJ2-1; D gene ambiguous. Per germline, CDR1 SGDLS and CDR2 YYNGEE. The V gene lost 3 bases and the J gene lost 3 bases, with 13 bases spanning the gap. CDR3 length: 15 residues. The CDR3 nucleotides read TGTGCCAGCAGCGCGTCCCACGGCCTCTACAATGAGCAGTTCTTC. It codes for CASSASHGLYNEQFF.

With respect to this clone: A far larger clone is off by one base, so a read error is likely. The genes are TRBV10-3 and TRBJ1-1; D ambiguous. Per germline, CDR1 ENHRY and CDR2 SYGVKD. The CDR3 length is 13 residues. The CDR3 spells CVIRLYANTEAFF. CDR3 bases: TGTGTCATCAGACTGTACGCGAACACTGAAGCTTTCTTT.

For this clone: A read error is likely, as this CDR3 ends without the conserved phenylalanine or tryptophan. The chain joins TRBV6-5 to TRBJ1-1, with D unclear. Germline CDR1 is MNHEY and CDR2 is SVGAGI. V lost 6 bases and J lost 5, with 13 bases in between. The CDR3 is made up of 13 amino acids. CDR3 loop: CASRRHRRTEAFL. Written as DNA, the CDR3 is TGTGCCAGCAGAAGACACCGCCGGACTGAAGCTTTCCTT.